A selection of T cell receptor beta chains follows, all from one sample in a study of Ad26.COV2.S vaccination and SARS-CoV-2 variants. Profiled with immunoSEQ multiplex PCR; TCRdb holds only in-frame clones, not every one. Of 300,000 to 400,000 clones listed, about 82% are singletons. Sequences were derived from peripheral blood, sampled in a trial of Ad26.COV2.S vaccine versus placebo. The source is a person between 18 and 59 years old who received the Ad26.COV2.S COVID-19 vaccine or a placebo. The CDR3 runs from the conserved cysteine through the conserved F or W. The D gene is left open where the match is weak. Size is stated for part of the rows, as once, few or many counts, or as a class when the clone is expanded.

size	J	D	V	DNA	CDR3
-	TRBJ2-6	-	TRBV5-8	TGTGCCAGCAGTCCTTTGGTAGCCGGGGCCAACGTCCTGACTTTC	CASSPLVAGANVLTF
once	TRBJ2-3	TRBD2	TRBV7-8	TGTGCCAGCAGCTTAGGAGAGGGACTAGCGGGGGCCATCACAGATACGCAGTATTTT	CASSLGEGLAGAITDTQYF
once	TRBJ2-4	-	TRBV5-1	TGCGCCAGCAGCTTGGACGGGAAAAACATTCAGTACTTC	CASSLDGKNIQYF
once	TRBJ1-3	-	TRBV9	TGTGCCAGCAGCGTGGGACCCTCTGGAAACACCATATATTTT	CASSVGPSGNTIYF
-	TRBJ2-5	-	TRBV5-1	TGCGCCAGCAGCTCCGGTTACGGCCAAGAGACCCAGTACTTC	CASSSGYGQETQYF
-	TRBJ1-1	-	TRBV4-1	TGCGCCAGCAGCCACCGGCCGGGTTCGGGCACTGAAGCTTTCTTT	CASSHRPGSGTEAFF
-	TRBJ1-6	-	TRBV5-1	TGCGCCAGCAGCCCCTCGACAGTCTCCTATAATTCACCCCTCCACTTT	CASSPSTVSYNSPLHF
-	TRBJ2-7	TRBD1	TRBV4-1	TGCGCCAGCAGCCATCGGACAGGGACCTACGAGCAGTACTTC	CASSHRTGTYEQYF
-	TRBJ2-7	-	TRBV5-4	TGTGCCAGCAGCTTCCCCGACAGAGGGTCCTACGAGCAGTACTTC	CASSFPDRGSYEQYF
-	TRBJ1-5	-	TRBV3-1/TRBV3-2	TGTGCCAGCAGCTCCCGGGACATTCATCAGCCCCAGCATTTT	CASSSRDIHQPQHF
-	TRBJ2-3	-	TRBV2	TGTGCCAGCAGCCCCCAGGGGGGGCCAGATACGCAGTATTTT	CASSPQGGPDTQYF
-	TRBJ1-1	-	TRBV19	TGTGCCAGTAGTATAGACAGCTCGAACACTGAAGCTTTCTTT	CASSIDSSNTEAFF